This note documents a single T cell receptor beta chain sequence. Antigen specificity is unknown. This CDR3 has 12 residues. Germline CDR1 reads MNHNS; CDR2 reads SASEGT. V gave up 3 bases and J gave up 7 bases, with 9 bases separating them. Time point defined: newly diagnosed GD, antithyroid drugs for less than 3 months. PBMC RNA served as the TCR library source. This entry comes from a study of regulatory T cells in long-lasting Graves disease. Study-level points and caveats: The study found TRBV28, TRBJ1-2 and TRBJ2-5 favored in persistent disease.

iRepertoire HTBI primers and Arm-PCR of CDR3 regions built TCR beta libraries. Original processing notes: Among the samples, around 58 TRBV and 14 TRBJ segments were identified. From the multiplex PCR reads, TCRdb called clonotypes with MiXCR, one entry per CDR3 protein. The V and J calls and clone size come from TCRdb's table, not from the authors' own analysis. The sample consists of 510,000 or so distinct CDR3 sequences, more than 10% of them appearing once. The data were also submitted as part of a second study, on T cells in Graves' hyperthyroidism and ophthalmopathy. From that second work: HTBI primers were employed in a first-round RT-PCR of the TCR CDR3. Blood also contained most expanded thyroid clonotypes above 0.001.

This sequence joins TRBV6-1 and TRBJ1-1; maybe TRBD1 (5 bases). Sequencing was performed on peripheral blood mononuclear cells (PBMCs), taken at new diagnosis, from a patient treated with antithyroid drugs. The sequence was obtained from a woman in her thirties with Graves disease. CDR3 residues: CASSEVGDEAFF. The CDR3 region has the DNA TGTGCCAGCAGTGAGGTAGGGGATGAAGCTTTCTTT.